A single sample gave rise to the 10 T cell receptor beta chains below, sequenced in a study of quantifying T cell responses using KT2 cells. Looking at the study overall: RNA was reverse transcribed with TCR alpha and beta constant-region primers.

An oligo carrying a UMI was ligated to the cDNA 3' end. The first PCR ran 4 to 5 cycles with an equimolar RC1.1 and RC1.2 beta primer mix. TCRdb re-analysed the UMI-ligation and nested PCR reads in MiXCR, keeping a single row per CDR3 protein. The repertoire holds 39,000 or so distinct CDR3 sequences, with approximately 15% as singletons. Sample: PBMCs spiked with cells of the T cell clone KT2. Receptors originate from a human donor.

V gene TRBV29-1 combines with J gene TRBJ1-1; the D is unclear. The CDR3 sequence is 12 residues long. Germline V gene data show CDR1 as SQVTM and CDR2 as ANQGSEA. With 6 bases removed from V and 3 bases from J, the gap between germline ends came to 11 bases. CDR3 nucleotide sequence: TGCAGCGTGGACGGCGGCGACACTGAAGCTTTCTTT. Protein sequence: CSVDGGDTEAFF.

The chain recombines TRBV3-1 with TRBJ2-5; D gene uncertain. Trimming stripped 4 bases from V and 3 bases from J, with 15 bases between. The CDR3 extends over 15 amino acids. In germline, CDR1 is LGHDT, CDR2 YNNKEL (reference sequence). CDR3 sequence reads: CASSPEVRLEETQYF. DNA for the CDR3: TGTGCCAGCAGCCCAGAGGTGAGGCTTGAAGAGACCCAGTACTTC.

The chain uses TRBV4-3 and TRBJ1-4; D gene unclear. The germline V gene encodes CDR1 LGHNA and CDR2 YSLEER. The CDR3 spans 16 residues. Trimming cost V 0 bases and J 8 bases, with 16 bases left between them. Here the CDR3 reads CASSQDEQLGEEKLFF. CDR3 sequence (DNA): TGCGCCAGCAGCCAAGATGAACAACTCGGGGAAGAAAAACTGTTTTTT.

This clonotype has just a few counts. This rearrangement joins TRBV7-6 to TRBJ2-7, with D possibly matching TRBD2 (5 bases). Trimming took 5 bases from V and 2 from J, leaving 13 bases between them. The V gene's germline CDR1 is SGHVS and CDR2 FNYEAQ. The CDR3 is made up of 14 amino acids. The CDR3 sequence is CASSPYSGAYEQYF. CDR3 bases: TGTGCCAGCAGCCCATATTCCGGGGCCTACGAGCAGTACTTC.

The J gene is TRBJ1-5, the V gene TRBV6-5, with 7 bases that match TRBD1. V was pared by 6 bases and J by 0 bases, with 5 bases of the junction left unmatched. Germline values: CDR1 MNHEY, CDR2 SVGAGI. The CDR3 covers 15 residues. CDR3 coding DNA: TGTGCCAGCAGGTACAGGGGAGATAGCAATCAGCCCCAGCATTTT. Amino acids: CASRYRGDSNQPQHF.

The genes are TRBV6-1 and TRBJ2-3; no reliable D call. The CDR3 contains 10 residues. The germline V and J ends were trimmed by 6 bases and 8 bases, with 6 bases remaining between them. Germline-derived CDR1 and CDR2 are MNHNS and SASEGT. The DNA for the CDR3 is TGTGCCAGCAGCTTGGCTACGCAGTATTTT. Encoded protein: CASSLATQYF.

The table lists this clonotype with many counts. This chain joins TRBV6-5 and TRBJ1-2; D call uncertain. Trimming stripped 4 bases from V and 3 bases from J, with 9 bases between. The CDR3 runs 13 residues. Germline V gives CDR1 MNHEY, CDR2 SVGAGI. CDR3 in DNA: TGTGCCAGCAGTTTTGGCACGTACTATGGCTACACCTTC. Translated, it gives CASSFGTYYGYTF.

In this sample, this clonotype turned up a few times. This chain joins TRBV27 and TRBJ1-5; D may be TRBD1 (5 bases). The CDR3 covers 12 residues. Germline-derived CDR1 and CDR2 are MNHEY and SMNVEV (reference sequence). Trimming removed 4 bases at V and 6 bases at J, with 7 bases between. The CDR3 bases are TGTGCCAGCAGTTACGGGGGTCAGCCCCAGCATTTT. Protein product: CASSYGGQPQHF.

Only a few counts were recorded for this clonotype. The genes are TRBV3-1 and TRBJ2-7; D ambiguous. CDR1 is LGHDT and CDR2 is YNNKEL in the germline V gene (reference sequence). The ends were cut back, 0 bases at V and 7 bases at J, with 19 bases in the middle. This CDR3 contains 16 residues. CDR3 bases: TGTGCCAGCAGCCAAGATAAGGATAGTCCCTTAGGAGAGCAGTACTTC. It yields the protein CASSQDKDSPLGEQYF.

The CDR3 loop is CASSITQGGANVLTF. Here the CDR3 DNA reads TGTGCCAGTAGTATAACCCAGGGAGGGGCCAACGTCCTGACTTTC. The rearrangement uses TRBV19 and TRBJ2-6; D might be TRBD1 (5 bases). This CDR3 has 15 amino acids. Germline V gene sequence: CDR1 LNHDA, CDR2 SQIVND (reference sequence). Trimming left V 2 bases short and J 4 bases short, with 9 bases between.